The source of this T cell receptor (beta chain) is a study of tumor and adjacent non-tumor tissue in lung cancer. The library came from three nested PCR rounds adapted from ARM-PCR protocols. From the multiplex PCR reads, TCRdb called clonotypes with MiXCR, one entry per CDR3 protein. Counted here are around 140,000 distinct CDR3 sequences, around 65% occurring once; the ten biggest clones make up 15% to 20%. Comment on this clonotype: The junction does not match germline at one end; this may be a read error.

The CDR3 is 15 residues long. Germline V gene sequence: CDR1 SGHAT, CDR2 FQNNGV. The template was RNA from unsorted bulk tissue. Newly diagnosed lung cancer patients had thoracic surgery in China, August–November 2014, without prior chemotherapy. The sample consisted of lung tumor tissue. The receptor was derived from a man aged 60-69 years with small cell lung cancer. The genes are TRBV11-2 and TRBJ2-1; D is uncertain. The CDR3 DNA reads TGTGCCAGCAGCCTCGTTTCTCCCCCCCACAATGAGAAGTTCTTC. This codes for CASSLVSPPHNEKFF.